The present T cell receptor (beta chain) was sequenced within a study of beta chain features in type 1 diabetes. V dropped 3 bases and J dropped 1 base, with 12 bases sitting between them. The CDR3 is 16 amino acids. Looked up from germline, CDR1 is MDHEN and CDR2 is SYDVKM. Since all of the isolated RNA was reverse transcribed, expressed TCRB transcripts were what got sequenced. Measured with immunoSEQ multiplex PCR; TCRdb has only the in-frame clones, and not every one. The data show 150,000 to 190,000 clones, about a tenth seen once. This clone was picked up a small number of times. The antigen is unknown. Study-wide results and caveats: It was among patients, rather than healthy donors, that naive, central memory and Treg TCRB repertoires appeared more similar. Type 1 diabetes patients had VDJ junctions that carried fewer insertions and more deletions. Moderately but significantly shorter TCRB CDR3s were found in Type 1 diabetes patients in all four CD4+ subsets. A potential PCR bias toward shorter templates would be equal in patient and control samples.

The clonotype was recovered from a man aged 25-40 years with type 1 diabetes. V gene TRBV28 combines with J gene TRBJ2-2, with D possibly matching TRBD1 (6 bases). The sequencing sample was made of central memory CD4+ T cells from blood. The chain's CDR3 is CASSFGGQQNTGELFF. In DNA form, the CDR3 reads TGTGCCAGCAGTTTTGGCGGACAGCAGAACACCGGGGAGCTGTTTTTT.